The table lists the clone carrying this T cell receptor (beta chain) with a few counts. Antigen: not known. The data are from a study of OX40 agonist ivuxolimab in advanced cancers. The study's findings and limits: Some nonresponders additionally presented with little normalized T-cell clonal expansion. The study found that CD8+ T cells averaged more expanded clones than CD4+.

TCRdb's copy holds only in-frame clones and misses some; the assay was immunoSEQ multiplex PCR. This table holds about 55,000 clones, more than 65% found once. This specimen consisted of CD4+ or CD8+ T cells sorted from blood, obtained in a trial of the OX40 agonist ivuxolimab. The TCR sequence derives from an adult with an advanced solid tumor such as melanoma, head and neck, liver or kidney cancer.

The CDR3 DNA reads as TGTGCCAGCAGCCAGGTGAACACCGGGGAGCTGTTTTTT. This sequence encodes CASSQVNTGELFF. This chain connects TRBV11-3 to TRBJ2-2; no firm D call. V lost 5 bases to trimming and J lost 1 base, with 5 bases between them. This CDR3 contains 13 residues. CDR1 and CDR2 (germline): SGHNT, YENEEA.